What follows is one T cell receptor beta chain and its context. Its antigen is not identified. Every donor was a healthy person donating bone marrow. The ends lost 7 bases at V and 2 bases at J; junction bases unmatched: 6. The germline CDR1 and CDR2 sequences are MRHNA and SNTAGT. The CDR3 has 14 amino acids. This sample stems from a study of cytomegalovirus exposure and HLA in healthy donors. Study outcomes and limitations: Earlier analysis looked at TCR beta V segments, and most were productive about 90% or about 30% of the time. For presence/absence analyses, sequencing depth was assumed to be roughly uniform across donors.

60 Vbeta and 13 Jbeta primers were used in PCR. Generated by immunoSEQ multiplex PCR, the TCRdb table keeps only in-frame clones and is missing some. The sample records 180,000 or so clones, roughly 75% being singletons. Sequencing used PBMCs. V is TRBV6-4 and J is TRBJ2-3, with 7 positions matching TRBD1. This receptor was taken from a woman aged 25-40 years in good health and CMV-seronegative. The CDR3 region is CASKSGTATDTQYF. DNA for the CDR3: TGTGCCAGCAAATCCGGGACAGCCACAGATACGCAGTATTTT.